Listed below are T cell receptor beta chains from one sample, sequenced in a study of blood T cell repertoires in COVID-19. Here immunoSEQ multiplex PCR was the method, and the copy in TCRdb shows in-frame clones only, minus some. Of about 160,000 clones in the sample, about four fifths are singletons; the top ten hold around 8.1%. Sequencing was performed on peripheral blood. All receptors derive from a woman between 55 and 75 years old with COVID-19, enrolled during active disease. Both conserved end residues are part of each CDR3. The size field is filled for only some rows; it gives once, few, many or a size class.

TRBV3-1/TRBV3-2	TRBJ1-2	-	CASRLTQQGNYGYTF
TRBV29-1	TRBJ1-1	-	CSVRTGREAFF
TRBV9	TRBJ1-6	-	CASSVEAAGGFGTPLHF
TRBV28	TRBJ1-4	once	CASSLTGGGEKLFF
TRBV6-5	TRBJ2-1	-	CASSFDRVNEQFF
TRBV13	TRBJ2-3	-	CASSLGLAATDTQYF
TRBV18	TRBJ2-7	-	CASSPMIGTYEQYF
TRBV5-4	TRBJ2-1	-	CASSLGTANEQFF
TRBV9	TRBJ1-6	-	CASAPGQYNSPLHF
TRBV5-1	TRBJ2-1	-	CASSFWLAGTNYNEQFF
TRBV12-3/TRBV12-4	TRBJ1-1	-	CASSSEQGVAFF
TRBV14	TRBJ2-3	-	CASSQVGDSTDTQYF
TRBV28	TRBJ1-6	once	CASITPGQPYSPLHF
TRBV18	TRBJ2-3	-	CASSPPGRGDRDTQYF
TRBV29-1	TRBJ2-2	-	CSVERGRGNTGELFF
TRBV19	TRBJ1-1	-	CASSRDRVGTEAFF
TRBV23-1	TRBJ1-1	-	CASSGVTEAFF
TRBV11-2	TRBJ2-5	-	CASSPGLAGGQEETQYF
TRBV5-1	TRBJ2-3	-	CASSFRTGTGYTDTQYF
TRBV10-3	TRBJ1-6	-	CAISRGLSYNSPLHF
TRBV5-1	TRBJ1-6	-	CASSFGDRGYNSPLHF
TRBV15	TRBJ2-7	-	CATSRDTGYEQYF
TRBV29-1	TRBJ1-2	-	CSVAQGAIYGYTF
TRBV7-9	TRBJ1-6	-	CASSSEGNSPLHF
TRBV18	TRBJ1-3	-	CASSPQGSTYTNSGNTIYF
TRBV25-1	TRBJ1-2	-	CASSEYGRGYGYTF
TRBV3-1/TRBV3-2	TRBJ1-1	-	CASSTLGQGITEAFF
TRBV3-1/TRBV3-2	TRBJ1-5	-	CASSQEAGQPQHF
TRBV30	TRBJ1-2	-	CAWSVFRQGAWGYTF
TRBV7-9	TRBJ1-1	-	CASQGANTEAFF
TRBV7-2	TRBJ2-5	-	CASSRGTSVIQETQYF
TRBV27	TRBJ2-2	-	CARGGGGPGGELFF
TRBV7-9	TRBJ2-1	-	CASSFRRDRAYNEQFF
TRBV6-6	TRBJ1-4	-	CASSPRTNEKLFF
TRBV5-6	TRBJ1-1	-	CASSLASWEGTEAFF
TRBV5-4	TRBJ2-2	-	CASSSRDRRGELFF
TRBV19	TRBJ1-5	few	CASRLEGSRNQPQHF
TRBV5-1	TRBJ1-2	-	CASSSPTGANYGYTF
TRBV7-2	TRBJ2-7	-	CASSSGTGDYEQYF
TRBV11-2	TRBJ2-1	-	CASSAHPGTGGNEQFF
TRBV4-1	TRBJ1-2	-	CASSHIRDSYGYTF
TRBV5-4	TRBJ2-3	-	CASSYPGQGPDTQYF
TRBV12-5	TRBJ2-3	-	CASGLDGGGSTDTQYF
TRBV19	TRBJ2-1	-	CASTLGQGSHNEQFF
TRBV7-7	TRBJ1-6	-	CASSSDRNSPLHF